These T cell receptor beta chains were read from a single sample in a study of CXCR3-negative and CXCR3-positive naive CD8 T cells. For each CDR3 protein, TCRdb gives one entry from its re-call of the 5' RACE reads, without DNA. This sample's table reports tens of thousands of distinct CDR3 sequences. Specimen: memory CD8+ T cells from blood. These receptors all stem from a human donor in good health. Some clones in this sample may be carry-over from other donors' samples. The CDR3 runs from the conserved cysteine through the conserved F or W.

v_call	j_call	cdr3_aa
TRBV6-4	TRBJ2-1	CASSDTGEFSVHEQFF
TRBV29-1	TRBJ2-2	CSVPAPGELFF
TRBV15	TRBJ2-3	CATSRAAGGLDTQYF
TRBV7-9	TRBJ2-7	CASGRTDSEQYF
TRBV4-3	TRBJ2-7	CASSQDRGGLSGEQYF
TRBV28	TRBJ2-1	CASSPGGGAYNEQFF
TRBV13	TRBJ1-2	CASSHPEDNYGYTF
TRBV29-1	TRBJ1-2	CSVEEVTLQGAGYTF
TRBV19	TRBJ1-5	CASTPGEINNQPQHF
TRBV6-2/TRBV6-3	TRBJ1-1	CASSYSTDYTEAFF
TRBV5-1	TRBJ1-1	CASSLGRQMNTEAFF
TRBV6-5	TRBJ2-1	CASSSDPGHEGNEQFF